A single sample gave rise to the 4 T cell receptor beta chains below, sequenced in a study of shared clonotypes between healthy human individuals. The table came from immunoSEQ multiplex PCR; TCRdb's copy has only in-frame clones and leaves some out. Counted here are about 1.4 million clones, roughly 97% occurring once; the ten biggest clones make up over 1%. The sample taken for sequencing was naive CD4+ T cells sorted from blood. Indicated subset: CD45RA+ positively selected. These receptors originate from a man younger than 45 in good health.

This chain connects TRBV6-6 to TRBJ2-4; 7 bases are a match to TRBD2. This CDR3 comprises 16 residues. The V gene's germline CDR1 is MNHNY and CDR2 SVGAGI (reference sequence). The J segment lost 3 bases and the V segment lost 0 bases, leaving 5 bases of the junction unmatched. The CDR3 here is CASSYSRRDYKNIQYF. CDR3 bases: TGTGCCAGCAGTTACTCGAGGAGGGACTACAAAAACATTCAGTACTTC.

This clone was seen once. Additional DNA sequences in this sample encode the identical CDR3. V usage is TRBV11-3 and J usage is TRBJ1-1, with D hard to call. Between the trimmed V and J ends, which lost 1 base and 0 bases, there was a span of 6 bases. Looked up from germline, CDR1 is SGHNT and CDR2 is YENEEA. CDR3 size: 14 residues. CDR3 protein: CASSLGGLNTEAFF. CDR3 nucleotide sequence: TGTGCCAGCAGCTTAGGGGGATTGAACACTGAAGCTTTCTTT.

The rearrangement joins TRBV27 to TRBJ1-2, with 8 bases fitting TRBD1. Germline V lookup: CDR1 MNHEY, CDR2 SMNVEV (reference sequence). There are 14 residues in the CDR3. J gave up 6 bases and V 5 bases, and 8 bases lay outside the gene matches. CDR3 region: CASSPRTGSNGYTF. The CDR3, as DNA: TGTGCCAGCAGTCCCCGGACAGGGAGCAATGGCTACACCTTC.

The chain is built from TRBV6-6 and TRBJ2-7; D uncertain. The CDR3 contains 15 residues. In germline, CDR1 is MNHNY, CDR2 SVGAGI (reference sequence). V lost 3 bases, J lost 2 bases, and 14 bases lay in between. CDR3 sequence reads: CASSYLAEITYEQYF. The CDR3 DNA follows: TGTGCCAGCAGTTATTTGGCAGAAATTACCTACGAGCAGTACTTC.